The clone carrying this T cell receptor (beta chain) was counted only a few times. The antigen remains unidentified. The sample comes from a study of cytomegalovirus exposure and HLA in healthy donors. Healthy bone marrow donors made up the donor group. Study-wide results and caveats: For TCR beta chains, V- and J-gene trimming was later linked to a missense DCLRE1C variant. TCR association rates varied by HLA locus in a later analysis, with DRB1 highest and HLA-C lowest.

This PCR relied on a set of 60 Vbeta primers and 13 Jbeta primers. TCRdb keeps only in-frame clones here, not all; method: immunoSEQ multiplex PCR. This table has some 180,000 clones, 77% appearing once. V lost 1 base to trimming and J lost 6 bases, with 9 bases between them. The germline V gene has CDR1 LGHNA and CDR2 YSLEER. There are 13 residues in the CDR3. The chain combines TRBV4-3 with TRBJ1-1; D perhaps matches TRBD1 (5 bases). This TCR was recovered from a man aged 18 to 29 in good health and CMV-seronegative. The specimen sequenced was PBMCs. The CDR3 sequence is CASSQGGGAEAFF. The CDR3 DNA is TGCGCCAGCAGCCAAGGGGGGGGAGCTGAAGCTTTCTTT.